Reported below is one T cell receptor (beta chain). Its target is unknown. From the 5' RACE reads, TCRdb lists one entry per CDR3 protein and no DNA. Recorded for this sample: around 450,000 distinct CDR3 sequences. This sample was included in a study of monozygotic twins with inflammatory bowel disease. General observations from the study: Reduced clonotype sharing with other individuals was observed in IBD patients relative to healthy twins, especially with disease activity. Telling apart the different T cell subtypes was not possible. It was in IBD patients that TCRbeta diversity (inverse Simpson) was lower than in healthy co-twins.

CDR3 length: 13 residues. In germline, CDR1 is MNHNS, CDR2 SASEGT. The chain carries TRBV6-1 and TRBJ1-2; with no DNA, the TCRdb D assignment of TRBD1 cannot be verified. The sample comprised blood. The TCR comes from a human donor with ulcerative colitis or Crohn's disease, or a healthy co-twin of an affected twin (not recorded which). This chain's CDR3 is CASSELGPEGYTF.